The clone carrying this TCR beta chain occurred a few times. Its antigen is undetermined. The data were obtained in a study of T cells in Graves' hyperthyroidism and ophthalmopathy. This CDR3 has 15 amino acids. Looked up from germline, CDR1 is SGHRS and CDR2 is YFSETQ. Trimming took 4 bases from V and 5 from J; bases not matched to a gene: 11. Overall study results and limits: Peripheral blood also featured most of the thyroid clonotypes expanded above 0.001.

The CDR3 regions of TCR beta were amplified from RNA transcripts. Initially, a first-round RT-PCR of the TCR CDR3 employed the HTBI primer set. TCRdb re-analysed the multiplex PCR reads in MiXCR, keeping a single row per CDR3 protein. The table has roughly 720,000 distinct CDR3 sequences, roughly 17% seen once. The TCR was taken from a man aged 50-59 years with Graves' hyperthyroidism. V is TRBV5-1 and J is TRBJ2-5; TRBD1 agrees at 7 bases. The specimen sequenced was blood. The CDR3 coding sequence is TGCGCCAGCAGCGCCACAGGGGCCAGAGGGGAGACCCAGTACTTC. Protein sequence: CASSATGARGETQYF.